This T cell receptor beta chain came from a study of T cell repertoires in cytomegalovirus infection. Across the whole study: Use of recently identified HLA-C-restricted and well-studied HLA-B-restricted CMV epitopes was part of the study. Signatures in public TCR beta sequences pointed to both CMV infection and matching HLA type.

A note on this clonotype: The antigen is unknown.

Trimming stripped 6 bases from V and 1 base from J, with 22 bases between. CDR1 is LNHDA, CDR2 SQIVND, per germline (reference sequence). The CDR3 covers 18 residues. One entry per CDR3 protein, called by TCRdb with MiXCR from the reads. The sample shows 110,000 or so distinct CDR3 sequences, 30% of them seen only once. The chain is built from TRBV19 and TRBJ2-1; the D gene is possibly TRBD1 (6 bases). This receptor was identified in a human donor in good health (CMV status not recorded). Some clones in this sample may be carry-over from other donors' samples. The sample here was CD8+ T cells from cultured PBMCs, taken from culture after CMV antigen stimulation. The DNA of the CDR3 is TGTGCCAGTAGCCACCCTAGACGAGGGGGAACTTCCTACAATGAGCAGTTCTTC. Protein: CASSHPRRGGTSYNEQFF.